Here is one T cell receptor beta chain with its context. Its antigen remains unidentified. No much larger clonotype is one base removed from it; base qualities were not supplied. Receptors were amplified or captured by PCR. The instrument was an Illumina HiSeq 2500. TCR libraries were prepared with molecular barcoding, using unique molecular identifiers to normalize TCRbeta repertoire quantification. The public reads were quality trimmed at Q25 with fastp and then assembled into clones with MiXCR by TCRdb, keeping productive beta chains. Rows are unified per CDR3 protein, each entry keeping the most common DNA and genes. This sample is represented by 98,000 or so distinct CDR3 sequences; under 25% of them were singletons. The top ten constitute 20% to 25% of the sample. The treatment or condition label on this specimen signifies: allogeneic hematopoietic cell transplantation with graft depleted of TCRalphabeta T cells and CD19 B cells. Transplant recipients were children who received TCRalphabeta/CD19-depleted allogeneic hematopoietic cell grafts.

The data are from a study of T-cell reconstitution after alpha-beta-depleted transplantation in children (dated by TCRdb to the mid-2010s). About the investigation overall: Using TCR repertoire profiling, the study quantitatively followed how T-cell immune reconstitution unfolded in children after TCRalphabeta/CD19-depleted allogeneic hematopoietic cell transplantation. What the study reported, not specific to this receptor: Apparently early alphabetaT-cell count recovery about two months after transplant reportedly relied on only several hundred rapidly expanded clones derived from non-depleted graft cells. The frequencies of hyperexpanded clones fell over the following months, and after one year, T-cell counts and TCRbeta diversity were mostly attributed to newly produced T cells. In some patients, high TCRbeta diversity at day 60 was attributed to recipient T cells and intrathymic progenitors that had survived conditioning.

CDR1 SGHAT and CDR2 FQNNGV are derived from the germline V gene. Between the V and J ends, shortened by 2 bases and 1 base respectively, the junction contains 5 bases. The CDR3 runs 13 residues from the cysteine to the phenylalanine. Only the CDR3 DNA is retained, 39 bases long and in frame from the first base. Sample: PBMCs, taken before TCRalphabeta/CD19-depleted stem cell transplant. This clonotype was sampled from a boy aged 2 to 10 with acute lymphoblastic leukemia, due to receive a stem cell transplant. Recombination linked TRBV11-2 to TRBJ2-5, with an unclear D gene assignment. In nucleotides, the sequence is TGTGCCAGCAGCTTATTTGCCCAAGAGACCCAGTACTTC. It specifies CASSLFAQETQYF.